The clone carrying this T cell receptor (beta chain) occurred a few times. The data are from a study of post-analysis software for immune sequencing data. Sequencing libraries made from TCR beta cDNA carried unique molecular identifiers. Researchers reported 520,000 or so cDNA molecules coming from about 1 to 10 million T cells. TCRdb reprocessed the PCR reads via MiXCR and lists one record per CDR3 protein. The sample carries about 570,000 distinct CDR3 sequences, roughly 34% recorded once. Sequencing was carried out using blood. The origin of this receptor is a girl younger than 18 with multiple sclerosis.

CDR3: CASSLADRARTDTQYF. CDR3 DNA: TGTGCCAGCAGCTTGGCGGACAGGGCAAGAACAGATACGCAGTATTTT. The rearrangement links TRBV5-6 to TRBJ2-3, with TRBD1 matching over 8 bases. Germline V gene sequence: CDR1 SGHDT, CDR2 YYEEEE. The junction had 6 bases not matched to a gene; V was cut back by 0 bases and J by 3 bases. The CDR3 extends over 16 amino acids. The variable domain in full, completed from reference TRBV5-6 and TRBJ2-3, reads DAGVTQSPTHLIKTRGQQVTLRCSPKSGHDTVSWYQQALGQGPQFIFQYYEEEERQRGNFPDRFSGHQFPNYSSELNVNALLLGDSALYLCASSLADRARTDTQYFGPGTRLTVL.